This record looks at one T cell receptor (beta chain) sequence and its context. Other nucleotide sequences in the sample specify the same CDR3. The sample originates from a study of STAT5B mutations in CD4+ large granular lymphocyte leukemia. Measured with immunoSEQ multiplex PCR; TCRdb has only the in-frame clones, and not every one. The sample includes about 33,000 clones, more than 80% of them seen just once. This TCR came from a human donor in good health. The specimen sequenced was CD4+ T cells from blood buffy coats.

In DNA, the CDR3 is TGTGCCAGCAGCGTAGATGGAGGAAACACCATATATTTT. Protein: CASSVDGGNTIYF. This chain links TRBV9 with TRBJ1-3, with D hard to call. Germline CDR1 reads SGDLS; CDR2 reads YYNGEE. Trimming removed 0 bases from V and 4 bases from J, with 5 bases in between. CDR3 size: 13 residues.